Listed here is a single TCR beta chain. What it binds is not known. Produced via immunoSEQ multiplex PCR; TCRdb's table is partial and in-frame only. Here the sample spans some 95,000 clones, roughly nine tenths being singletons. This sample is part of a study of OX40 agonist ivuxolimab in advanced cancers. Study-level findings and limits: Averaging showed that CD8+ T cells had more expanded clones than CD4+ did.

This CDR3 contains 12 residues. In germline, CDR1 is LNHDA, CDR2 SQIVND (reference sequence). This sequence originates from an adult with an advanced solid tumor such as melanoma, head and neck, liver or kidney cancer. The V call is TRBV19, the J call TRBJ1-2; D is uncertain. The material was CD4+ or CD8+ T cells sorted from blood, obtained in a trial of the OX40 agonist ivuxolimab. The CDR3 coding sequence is TGTGCGACATCTACAGAGGCCTATGGCTACACCTTC. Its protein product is CATSTEAYGYTF. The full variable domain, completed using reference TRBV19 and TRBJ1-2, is DGGITQSPKYLFRKEGQNVTLSCEQNLNHDAMYWYRQDPGQGLRLIYYSQIVNDFQKGDIAEGYSVSREKKESFPLTVTSAQKNPTAFYLCATSTEAYGYTFGSGTRLTVV.